A single sample gave rise to the 20 T cell receptor beta chains below, sequenced in a study of cytomegalovirus exposure and HLA in healthy donors. Sequencing was performed with immunoSEQ multiplex PCR; in TCRdb, only in-frame clones are kept and a portion is missing. The table shows about 58,000 clones, with about 92% occurring only once. Material: PBMCs. These receptors were collected from a man younger than 35 in good health and CMV-seronegative.

CDR3 sequence reads: CASRDRVYEQYF. CDR3 in DNA: TGTGCCAGCCGGGACAGGGTCTACGAGCAGTACTTC. V usage is TRBV27 and J usage is TRBJ2-7; the match to TRBD1 covers 9 bases. The CDR3 has 12 amino acids. Per germline, CDR1 MNHEY and CDR2 SMNVEV (reference sequence). The junction had 2 bases not matched to a gene; V was cut back by 8 bases and J by 3 bases.

The chain carries TRBV18 and TRBJ2-1, with 13 nucleotides matching TRBD2. The V gene end was trimmed by 6 bases and the J gene end by 4 bases; junction bases not matched to a gene: 3. The CDR3 is 15 amino acids. Germline V lookup: CDR1 KGHSH, CDR2 LQKENI. The CDR3 nucleotides are TGTGCCAGCTCTGGGACTAGCGGGGTATACAATGAGCAGTTCTTC. This encodes CASSGTSGVYNEQFF.

The chain joins TRBV10-3 to TRBJ2-1, with D maybe TRBD2 (5 bases). This CDR3 comprises 16 residues. The germline V and J ends were trimmed by 6 bases and 0 bases, with 15 bases remaining between them. The germline gives CDR1 ENHRY, CDR2 SYGVKD. This CDR3 reads CAISPGSLLSYNEQFF. DNA for the CDR3: TGTGCCATCAGCCCGGGGTCCTTACTCTCCTACAATGAGCAGTTCTTC.

The chain employs TRBV18 and TRBJ2-7; D possibly corresponds to TRBD1 (5 bases). V shed 0 bases and J shed 3 bases, with 9 bases lying between them. CDR1 and CDR2 from the germline V gene are KGHSH and LQKENI. The CDR3 extends over 14 amino acids. The CDR3 sequence: CASSPPGQGYEQYF. CDR3 nucleotides: TGTGCCAGCTCACCACCAGGACAAGGCTACGAGCAGTACTTC.

The chain employs TRBV9 and TRBJ2-1; TRBD2 is a possible D gene (6 bases). The CDR3 is made up of 18 amino acids. CDR1 and CDR2 from the germline V gene are SGDLS and YYNGEE. The V gene lost 4 bases and the J gene lost 2 bases, with 22 bases spanning the gap. The chain's CDR3 is CASSSNSGGKWAYNEQFF. The CDR3 region has the DNA TGTGCCAGCAGCTCAAATAGCGGAGGGAAATGGGCCTACAATGAGCAGTTCTTC.

V gene TRBV28 combines with J gene TRBJ1-5; no definite D call. Germline CDR1 is MDHEN and CDR2 is SYDVKM. CDR3 size: 11 residues. Trimming took off 5 bases at V and 8 bases at J, with 7 bases between the two ends. CDR3 nucleotide sequence: TGTGCCAGCAGTATACGGGAGCCCCAGCATTTT. Amino acid sequence: CASSIREPQHF.

The chain joins TRBV5-4 to TRBJ2-1, with 8 bases lining up with TRBD2. V lost 4 bases, J lost 5 bases, and 8 bases stayed unmatched. The germline V gene has CDR1 SGHNT and CDR2 YYREEE (reference sequence). There are 15 residues in the CDR3. CDR3 region: CASSGWAGGDNEQFF. CDR3 nucleotides: TGTGCCAGCAGCGGCTGGGCGGGAGGAGACAATGAGCAGTTCTTC.

The rearrangement links TRBV5-4 to TRBJ1-1; maybe TRBD1 (5 bases). The V gene lost 4 bases and the J gene lost 1 base, with 8 bases spanning the gap. This CDR3 contains 13 residues. Germline CDR1 reads SGHNT; CDR2 reads YYREEE (reference sequence). CDR3 sequence reads: CASSAQGNTEAFF. The CDR3 DNA follows: TGTGCCAGCAGCGCCCAGGGGAACACTGAAGCTTTCTTT. Based on the CDR3 plus reference TRBV5-4 and TRBJ1-1, the full variable domain is ETGVTQSPTHLIKTRGQQVTLRCSSQSGHNTVSWYQQALGQGPQFIFQYYREEENGRGNFPPRFSGLQFPNYSSELNVNALELDDSALYLCASSAQGNTEAFFGQGTRLTVV.

The rearrangement uses TRBV11-2 and TRBJ2-3, with D hard to call. The CDR3 has 16 amino acids. CDR1 is SGHAT, CDR2 FQNNGV, per germline. V was shortened by 3 bases and J by 6 bases, with 19 bases between the two germline ends. Here the CDR3 reads CASSFYPSPAADTQYF. CDR3 in DNA: TGTGCCAGCAGCTTCTATCCTTCCCCCGCGGCCGATACGCAGTATTTT.

The chain has TRBV6-5 and TRBJ1-2; D is unclear. V dropped 5 bases and J dropped 4 bases, with 17 bases sitting between them. This CDR3 contains 15 residues. CDR1 is MNHEY and CDR2 is SVGAGI in the germline V gene. The CDR3 DNA sequence: TGTGCCAGCAGTCGAGAACCGTTTGGAGTCTATGGCTACACCTTC. Its translation is CASSREPFGVYGYTF.

The CDR3 DNA follows: TGCGCCAGCAGCCAAGAAGGCCCAGCGGGGAGCTACGAGCAGTACTTC. Translation: CASSQEGPAGSYEQYF. The chain recombines TRBV4-1 with TRBJ2-5; TRBD2 matches at 7 bases. TRBJ2-7 matches the DNA end more closely, so the J call is doubtful. Germline values: CDR1 MGHRA, CDR2 YSYEKL. The CDR3 sequence is 16 residues long.

This clone was found once. The chain employs TRBV29-1 and TRBJ2-7, with unresolved D. The CDR3 contains 13 residues. Germline CDR1 reads SQVTM; CDR2 reads ANQGSEA. Trimming left V 0 bases short and J 2 bases short, with 8 bases between. This chain's CDR3 is CSVEEGSTYEQYF. For the CDR3, the DNA is TGCAGCGTTGAAGAGGGCAGCACCTACGAGCAGTACTTC.

The chain carries TRBV19 and TRBJ2-7; 11 positions match TRBD2. CDR1 and CDR2 from the germline V gene are LNHDA and SQIVND (reference sequence). The length of the CDR3 is 16 residues. Losses at the gene ends were 3 bases for V and 2 bases for J; bases not matched to a gene: 6. The CDR3 sequence: CASSIPGTSGTYEQYF. The CDR3 region has the DNA TGTGCCAGTAGTATCCCCGGGACTAGCGGAACCTACGAGCAGTACTTC.

The genes are TRBV9 and TRBJ2-4; a weak D match, TRBD2 (5 bases). V lost 2 bases, J lost 8 bases, and 11 bases lay in between. CDR1 SGDLS and CDR2 YYNGEE come from the germline V gene. This CDR3 comprises 13 residues. CDR3 DNA sequence: TGTGCCAGCAGCGTTGAGGTCGGGGACATTCAGTACTTC. It translates to CASSVEVGDIQYF.

The chain employs TRBV9 and TRBJ2-1; 10 nucleotides agree with TRBD2. J gave up 5 bases and V 2 bases, and 7 bases lay outside the gene matches. The germline gives CDR1 SGDLS, CDR2 YYNGEE. This CDR3 has 16 amino acids. The CDR3 bases are TGTGCCAGCAGCGTCGAGCGGGAGGGCCCTCACAATGAGCAGTTCTTC. It encodes CASSVEREGPHNEQFF.

In DNA form, the CDR3 reads TGTGCCAGCAGTCCCGAGGGGGTTAGCTACAATGAGCAGTTCTTC. Translated: CASSPEGVSYNEQFF. The rearrangement joins TRBV9 to TRBJ2-1; D is possibly TRBD1 (6 bases). Germline values: CDR1 SGDLS, CDR2 YYNGEE. Trimming shortened V by 5 bases and J by 3 bases, and 15 bases separated the two germline ends. The length of the CDR3 is 15 residues.

The chain recombines TRBV6-6 with TRBJ2-7, with 13 bases that match TRBD2. J gave up 7 bases and V 6 bases, and 12 bases lay outside the gene matches. Per the germline V gene, CDR1 is MNHNY and CDR2 is SVGAGI (reference sequence). The CDR3 covers 16 residues. The DNA for the CDR3 is TGTGCCAGCAGCCCCTATACTAGCGGGGGGGTGGAGGAGCAGTACTTC. As protein: CASSPYTSGGVEEQYF.

This chain links TRBV30 with TRBJ1-3; D remains unclear. Trimming took off 0 bases at V and 2 bases at J, with 11 bases between the two ends. The CDR3 is 15 amino acids. Germline lookup yields CDR1 GTSNPN and CDR2 SVGIG (reference sequence). In DNA form, the CDR3 reads TGTGCCTGGAGTGTACAGACGGGAACTGGAAACACCATATATTTT. Amino acid sequence: CAWSVQTGTGNTIYF. Using reference TRBV30 and TRBJ1-3 for the parts outside the CDR3, the full variable domain is SQTIHQWPATLVQPVGSPLSLECTVEGTSNPNLYWYRQAAGRGLQLLFYSVGIGQISSEVPQNLSASRPQDRQFILSSKKLLLSDSGFYLCAWSVQTGTGNTIYFGEGSWLTVV.

The chain recombines TRBV2 with TRBJ2-5; TRBD2 aligns across 7 bases. CDR3 size: 15 residues. V lost 8 bases, J lost 2 bases, and 11 bases stayed unmatched. In germline, CDR1 is SNHLY, CDR2 FYNNEI. The CDR3 protein is CASSGPLAYQETQYF. CDR3 nucleotides: TGTGCCAGCTCTGGGCCACTAGCGTATCAAGAGACCCAGTACTTC.

This chain connects TRBV20-1 to TRBJ2-3; D gene unclear. Germline V gives CDR1 DFQATT, CDR2 SNEGSKA (reference sequence). The CDR3 is 10 residues long. V was shortened by 3 bases and J by 7 bases, with 5 bases between the two germline ends. CDR3 in amino acids: CSASSHTQYF. In DNA form, the CDR3 reads TGCAGTGCTAGTTCTCATACGCAGTATTTT.